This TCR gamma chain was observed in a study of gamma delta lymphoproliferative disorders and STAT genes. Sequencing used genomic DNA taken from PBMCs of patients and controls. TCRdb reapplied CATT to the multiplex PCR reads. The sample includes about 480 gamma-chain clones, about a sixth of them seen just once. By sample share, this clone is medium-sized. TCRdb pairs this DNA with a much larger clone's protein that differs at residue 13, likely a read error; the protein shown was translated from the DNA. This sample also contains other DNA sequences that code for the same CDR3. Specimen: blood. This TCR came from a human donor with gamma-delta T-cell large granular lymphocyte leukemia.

CDR3 loop: CAAWTLSTGWFKLF. The CDR3 region has the DNA TGTGCTGCGTGGACCCTATCCACTGGTTGGTTCAAGCTATTT. The V segment is TRGV10, and no J call was made. TRGV10 is labeled an ORF, and its function is uncertain. This CDR3 region has 14 residues.